The 15 T cell receptor beta chains reported below all come from one sample, sequenced in a study of blood T cell repertoires in COVID-19. Assay used: immunoSEQ multiplex PCR; TCRdb lists only in-frame clones, some missing. The sample holds under 500,000 clones, roughly 87% seen once. The material sequenced was PBMCs or T cells enriched from blood (not recorded which). The receptors come from a woman aged 18-29 years with acute COVID-19.

The chain combines TRBV2 with TRBJ2-2, with 8 bases fitting TRBD2. From germline, CDR1 is SNHLY and CDR2 FYNNEI. V lost 8 bases to trimming and J lost 7 bases; unmatched junction nucleotides: 6. The CDR3 is made up of 13 amino acids. CDR3 region: CASLAGSLGELFF. CDR3 coding DNA: TGTGCCAGCTTAGCGGGATCTCTCGGGGAGCTGTTTTTT.

The chain has TRBV25-1 and TRBJ2-7; D is uncertain. Trimming shortened V by 8 bases and J by 3 bases, and 5 bases separated the two germline ends. The CDR3 has 10 residues. CDR1 and CDR2 (germline): MGHDK, SYGVNS. The CDR3 DNA reads as TGTGCCAGCGGTAGCTACGAGCAGTACTTC. As protein: CASGSYEQYF.

The chain employs TRBV19 and TRBJ1-5; 9 bases map to TRBD1. Unmatched junction bases numbered 9, after V lost 6 bases and J lost 9 bases. The germline V gene encodes CDR1 LNHDA and CDR2 SQIVND (reference sequence). The length of the CDR3 is 14 residues. For the CDR3, the DNA is TGTGCCAGTAGCACCGGGACAGGGATGTGGCCCCAGCATTTT. This sequence encodes CASSTGTGMWPQHF.

The chain uses TRBV10-3 and TRBJ2-1; 7 nucleotides agree with TRBD1. The CDR3 is 14 residues long. In germline, CDR1 is ENHRY, CDR2 SYGVKD. V lost 4 bases, J lost 5 bases, and 5 bases stayed unmatched. The CDR3 bases are TGTGCCATCAGTGGTACAGGGGCTAACAATGAGCAGTTCTTC. This codes for CAISGTGANNEQFF.

V and J are TRBV19 and TRBJ1-1; D might be TRBD1 (5 bases). V lost 6 bases and J lost 8, with 10 bases in between. CDR1 is LNHDA and CDR2 is SQIVND in the germline V gene (reference sequence). This CDR3 spans 11 amino acids. The CDR3 is CASSLQVEAFF. The DNA of the CDR3 is TGTGCCAGTAGCTTACAGGTCGAAGCTTTCTTT.

This clone was counted once. This rearrangement joins TRBV18 to TRBJ2-7; TRBD2 agrees at 7 bases. The V gene end was trimmed by 2 bases and the J gene end by 7 bases; junction bases not matched to a gene: 5. The germline V gene has CDR1 KGHSH and CDR2 LQKENI. The CDR3 is 13 residues long. The CDR3 nucleotides read TGTGCCAGCTCACCAGGGCGGACTAGTGAGCAGTACTTC. It codes for CASSPGRTSEQYF.

V is TRBV3-1 (or the pseudogene TRBV3-2) and J is TRBJ2-1; 10 bases map to TRBD2. Germline V gene sequence: CDR1 LGHDT, CDR2 YNNKEL (reference sequence). The CDR3 loop spans 18 amino acids. V lost 2 bases to trimming and J lost 0 bases; unmatched junction nucleotides: 7. CDR3: CASSQRLAGALSYNEQFF. The CDR3, as DNA: TGTGCCAGCAGCCAACGGCTAGCGGGGGCCCTCTCCTACAATGAGCAGTTCTTC.

The chain has TRBV2 and TRBJ2-7, with TRBD1 matching over 9 bases. The ends lost 7 bases at V and 1 base at J; junction bases unmatched: 11. Germline assignment: CDR1 SNHLY and CDR2 FYNNEI. This CDR3 is built from 16 residues. The CDR3 sequence is CASIITGTGLSYEQYF. CDR3 nucleotide sequence: TGTGCCAGCATCATCACCGGGACAGGGCTTTCCTACGAGCAGTACTTC.

The chain combines TRBV29-1 with TRBJ2-3; 8 bases line up with TRBD2. The CDR3 covers 15 residues. The V segment lost 6 bases and the J segment 2 bases; nucleotides outside the gene matches: 10. Germline lookup yields CDR1 SQVTM and CDR2 ANQGSEA. The CDR3 nucleotides are TGCAGCGTCGATCCGGGACTAGTTAACACAGATACGCAGTATTTT. Protein: CSVDPGLVNTDTQYF.

This chain links TRBV6-5 with TRBJ2-7; 12 nucleotides agree with TRBD1. CDR1 MNHEY and CDR2 SVGAGI come from the germline V gene. The CDR3 is 15 residues long. Germline trimming cut 4 bases from V and 5 bases from J; bases unmatched to any gene: 6. The CDR3 coding sequence is TGTGCCAGCAGTTCCGGGACAGGGGGCGTGAACGAGCAGTACTTC. Its translation is CASSSGTGGVNEQYF.

The genes are TRBV6-5 and TRBJ1-5, with D unclear. With 3 bases removed from V and 3 bases from J, the gap between germline ends came to 6 bases. The CDR3 sequence is 13 residues long. From germline, CDR1 is MNHEY and CDR2 SVGAGI. Written as DNA, the CDR3 is TGTGCCAGCAGTTATGGCTTCAATCAGCCCCAGCATTTT. Translated, it gives CASSYGFNQPQHF.

This chain uses TRBV7-3 with TRBJ2-2; TRBD2 aligns across 14 bases. With V trimmed by 4 bases and J by 4 bases, 2 bases remained unmatched. Germline CDR1 reads SGHTA; CDR2 reads FQGTGA. The CDR3 is 16 amino acids. The CDR3 DNA sequence: TGTGCCAGCAGCTCCGGGACTAGCGGGGGCACCGGGGAGCTGTTTTTT. Amino acid sequence: CASSSGTSGGTGELFF.

The chain joins TRBV30 to TRBJ2-5; 7 nucleotides align to TRBD2. The CDR3 extends over 14 amino acids. With 8 bases clipped from V and 3 bases from J, the junction kept 12 bases outside the gene matches. Per the germline V gene, CDR1 is GTSNPN and CDR2 is SVGIG (reference sequence). The CDR3 DNA follows: TGTGCCGGGGGGAGTCGGACTAGAAAAGAGACCCAGTACTTC. Protein: CAGGSRTRKETQYF.

V usage is TRBV6-6 and J usage is TRBJ1-6, with TRBD1 matching 7 bases. This CDR3 has 17 amino acids. Germline CDR1 MNHNY, CDR2 SVGAGI (reference sequence). J was trimmed by 0 bases and V by 5 bases; bases with no gene match: 7. The CDR3 nucleotides are TGTGCCAGCAGTCGGGGACAGACAAGCTCCTATAATTCACCCCTCCACTTT. Its protein product is CASSRGQTSSYNSPLHF.

The J gene is TRBJ1-1, the V gene TRBV7-9; 11 bases are a match to TRBD1. The CDR3 runs to 16 residues. Germline lookup yields CDR1 SEHNR and CDR2 FQNEAQ (reference sequence). The ends lost 3 bases at V and 4 bases at J; junction bases unmatched: 7. DNA of the CDR3: TGTGCCAGCAGCTTCCCCTTGGGGACAGGGGGCACTGAAGCTTTCTTT. Translating gives CASSFPLGTGGTEAFF.